This TCR beta chain was sequenced for a study of blood T cells in healthy people across ages (dated by TCRdb to about 2015). With regard to the full study: In model experiments, roughly one uniquely barcoded TCR beta cDNA molecule per two T cells was captured by template switching. Four age groups were formed from the donors: young (average roughly 15 years), middle-aged (around 41), aged (around 68) and long-lived (more than 75). The study measured age-related changes in TCR beta repertoire diversity using deep sequencing normalized with unique cDNA molecular identifiers. For two donors (one aged 18 to 30 and one aged 80 or older), the study analyzed two additional independent replicas of 1 million unique cDNA reads from the same blood draw.

The full study reports these points: Compared with the aged group, the long-lived group had more naive CD4+ T cells, fewer expanded clones and increased TCR diversity, suggesting age selection. Estimates of total diversity from one million sequenced T cells were regarded as lower bounds and underestimates. As age increased, observed TCR beta diversity per million T cells dropped in a roughly linear way, and a significant reduction was already evident by age about 40. Observed TCR beta diversity correlated strongly with the percentage of naive T cells measured by flow cytometry. Because profiling used bulk unsorted PBMCs, naive and antigen-experienced compartments could not be compared conclusively. Because the CMV infection status of the donors was unknown, age-related changes in expanded clonotypes may potentially have been confounded.

The roughly 38 donors, aged roughly 6 to 95 years, were systemically healthy Caucasian individuals from Russia. Each donor gave roughly 9.5 milliliters of peripheral blood, collected into EDTA-treated Vacutainer tubes. Ficoll-Paque density-gradient centrifugation was used to isolate PBMCs, with at least 6 million per sample. Trizol reagent was used to extract total RNA from the PBMCs, yielding at least 6 micrograms per sample. For every donor, an aliquot of PBMCs went through flow cytometry to measure the percentages of naive CD45RAhigh/CD27high T cells. The method was 5' RACE. The sequencing machine was an Illumina HiSeq 2500. A second PCR of roughly 7 to 11 cycles was performed with a sample-barcoded 5' primer and a J-beta primer mix. A unique molecular identifier was introduced onto each TCR beta cDNA molecule by a template-switch 5' adaptor carrying 12 random nucleotides. Each sample yielded at least 3 million CDR3-containing paired-end reads. The Mint cDNA synthesis kit, primed by a TRBC-specific oligonucleotide, was used to synthesize first-strand cDNA from all RNA. All cDNA was treated with uracil-DNA glycosylase and then went through a first 18-cycle PCR with the universal primers M1SS and BC2_uni_R. Regarding the original processing steps: Normalization of each sample was performed by random selection of 1 million high-quality reads, each carrying a distinct molecular identifier. Instead of being binned into consensus sequences, reads with shared molecular identifiers were discarded. MiTCR, set to a Q25 quality threshold and the strictest error-elimination algorithm, was used for CDR3 identification, clonotype clustering and error correction. Lower-bound total TCR beta diversity was estimated with a nonparametric unseen species model using Euler transformation. TCRdb applied fastp at Q25 and MiXCR to the public reads, then kept only in-frame beta chains. Each record represents a unique CDR3 protein, reported with the most common genes and DNA among its rows. The V and J calls follow TCRdb's processing rather than the paper's. Across this sample there are some 1,000,000 distinct CDR3 sequences, with around 25% seen only once. The top ten constitute about 0.8% of the sample.

This clonotype was found a few times. The target of this receptor is not known. An end of the junction does not agree with germline; a read error may underlie this. As encoded in the germline V gene (reference sequence), CDR1 is SSHAT while CDR2 is FNYEAQ. The CDR3 has 14 amino acids, counting the end cysteine and phenylalanine. The read is trimmed to its CDR3 DNA, 42 bases read in frame from base 1. The sample was also reused in another study, on T cells of mothers and their children. The second paper further reports: The donors were nine systemically healthy Caucasian individuals, made up of three mothers and their six children. cDNA synthesis used all of the extracted RNA, with 1.5 ug of RNA in each 15 ul reaction. In the second PCR, the M1S primer introduced both the sample barcodes and 2-4 random nucleotides. Each mother yielded over 9 million TCR beta CDR3 reads and each child roughly 3 million reads. TCR recombination output is similarly shaped by thymic selection in related and unrelated pairs, with a minor effect exerted by inherited differences. Normalized repertoire overlap in related mother-child pairs was always slightly higher than in unrelated mother-child pairs, but the difference was never significant. No persistent microchimeric T cell clones were detected, at a sensitivity of around 100 clones per million clonotypes. In the study, deep NGS was used to compare the TCR beta repertoires of mothers and children, and features distinguishing related mother-child pairs from unrelated individuals were sought. On average, the children were around 11 +/- 4 years old, while the mothers were 40 +/- 4 years old. After adapter ligation with NEBNext reagents, the libraries were sequenced on Illumina HiSeq 2000 with 100+100 nt paired-end reads. To prevent cross-contamination, the mother and child libraries were prepared one month apart and sequenced in separate runs. Each donor had between about 500,000 and 2,300,000 distinct TCR beta clonotypes identified. Naive TCR beta clonotypes were estimated from low-frequency clonotypes matched to each donor's FACS-determined naive share, without sorting.

The V gene is TRBV7-7 and the J gene is TRBJ2-5; the D segment could be TRBD1, given 6 matching bases. Sequencing was performed on blood. The source is a girl between 2 and 10 years old in good health. The CDR3 here reads CASSKGQIQETQYF. Here is the DNA: TGTGCTAGCAGCAAAGGACAGATCCAAGAGACCCAGTACTTC.